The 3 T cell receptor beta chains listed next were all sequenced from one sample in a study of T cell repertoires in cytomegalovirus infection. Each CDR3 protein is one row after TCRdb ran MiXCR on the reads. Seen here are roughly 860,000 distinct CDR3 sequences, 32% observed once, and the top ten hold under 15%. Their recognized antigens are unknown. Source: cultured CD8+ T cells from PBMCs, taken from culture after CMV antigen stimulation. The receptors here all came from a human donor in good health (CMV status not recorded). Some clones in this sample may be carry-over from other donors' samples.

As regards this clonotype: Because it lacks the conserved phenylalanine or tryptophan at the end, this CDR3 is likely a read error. DNA for the CDR3: TGTGCCAGCAGTTATACGACAGGCAATCAGCCCCAGCATGTT. It specifies CASSYTTGNQPQHV. The rearrangement links TRBV7-4 to TRBJ1-5; tentative D call: TRBD1 (5 bases). Germline assignment: CDR1 SGHVT and CDR2 SQSDAQ. The V end was cut by 6 bases, the J end by 2 bases, with 11 bases between. This CDR3 comprises 14 residues.

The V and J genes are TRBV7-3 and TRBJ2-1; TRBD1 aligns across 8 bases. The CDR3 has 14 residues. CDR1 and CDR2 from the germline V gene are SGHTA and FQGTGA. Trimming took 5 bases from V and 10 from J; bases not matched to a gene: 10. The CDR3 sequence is CASSLAGQAEEQFF. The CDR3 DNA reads TGTGCCAGCAGCCTCGCGGGACAGGCGGAAGAGCAGTTCTTC.

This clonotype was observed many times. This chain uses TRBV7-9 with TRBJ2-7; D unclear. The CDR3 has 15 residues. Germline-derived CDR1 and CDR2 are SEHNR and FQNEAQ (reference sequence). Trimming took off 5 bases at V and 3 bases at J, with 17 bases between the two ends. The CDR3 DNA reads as TGTGCCAGCAGCCCCGAAGGGTTAACCCTCTACGAGCAGTACTTC. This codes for CASSPEGLTLYEQYF.